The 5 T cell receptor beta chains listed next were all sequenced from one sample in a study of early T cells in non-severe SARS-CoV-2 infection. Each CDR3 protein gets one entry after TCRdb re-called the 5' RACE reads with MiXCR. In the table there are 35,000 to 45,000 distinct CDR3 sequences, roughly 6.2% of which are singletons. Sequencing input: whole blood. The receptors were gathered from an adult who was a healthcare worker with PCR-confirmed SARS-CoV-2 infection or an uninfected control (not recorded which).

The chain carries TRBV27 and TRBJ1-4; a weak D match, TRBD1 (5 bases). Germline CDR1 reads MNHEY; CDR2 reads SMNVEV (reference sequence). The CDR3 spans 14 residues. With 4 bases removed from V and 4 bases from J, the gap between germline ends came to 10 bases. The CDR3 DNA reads TGTGCCAGCAGTTCTAGGCAGGGTAATGAAAAACTGTTTTTT. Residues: CASSSRQGNEKLFF.

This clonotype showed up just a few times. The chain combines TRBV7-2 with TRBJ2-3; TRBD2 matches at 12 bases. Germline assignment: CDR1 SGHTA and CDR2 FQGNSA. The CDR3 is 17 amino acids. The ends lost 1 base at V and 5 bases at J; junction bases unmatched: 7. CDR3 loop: CASSLGLAGGPIDTQYF. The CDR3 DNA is TGTGCCAGCAGCTTAGGGCTAGCGGGGGGGCCCATAGATACGCAGTATTTT. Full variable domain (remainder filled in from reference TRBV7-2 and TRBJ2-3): GAGVSQSPSNKVTEKGKDVELRCDPISGHTALYWYRQSLGQGLEFLIYFQGNSAPDKSGLPSDRFSAERTGGSVSTLTIQRTQQEDSAVYLCASSLGLAGGPIDTQYFGPGTRLTVL.

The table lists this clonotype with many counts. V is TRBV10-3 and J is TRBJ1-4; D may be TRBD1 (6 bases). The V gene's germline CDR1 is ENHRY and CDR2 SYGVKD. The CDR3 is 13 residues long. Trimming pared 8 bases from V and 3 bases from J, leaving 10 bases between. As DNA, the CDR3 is TGTGCCATCGGAGGGGGGGCTAATGAAAAACTGTTTTTT. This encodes CAIGGGANEKLFF.

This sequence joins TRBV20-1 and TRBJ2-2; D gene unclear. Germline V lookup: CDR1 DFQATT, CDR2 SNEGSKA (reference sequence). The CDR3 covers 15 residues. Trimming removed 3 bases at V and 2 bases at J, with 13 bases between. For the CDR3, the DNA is TGCAGTGCTAGTGATGGTTCTGTAAACACCGGGGAGCTGTTTTTT. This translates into CSASDGSVNTGELFF.

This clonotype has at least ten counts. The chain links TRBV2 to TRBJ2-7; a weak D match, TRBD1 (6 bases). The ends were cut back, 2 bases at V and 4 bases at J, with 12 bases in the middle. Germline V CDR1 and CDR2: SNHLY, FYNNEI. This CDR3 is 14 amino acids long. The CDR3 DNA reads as TGTGCCAGCAGTGAATTTGGGGGCGCGTACGAGCAGTACTTC. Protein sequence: CASSEFGGAYEQYF. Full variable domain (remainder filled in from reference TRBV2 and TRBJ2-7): EPEVTQTPSHQVTQMGQEVILRCVPISNHLYFYWYRQILGQKVEFLVSFYNNEISEKSEIFDDQFSVERPDGSNFTLKIRSTKLEDSAMYFCASSEFGGAYEQYFGPGTRLTVT.